This TCR beta chain stems from a study of molecular identifiers for immune sequencing clone quantification. Notes on the study in general: Single-cell amounts of spiked Jurkat TCR RNA were reportedly detectable among about a million naive cells. Under 1% of molecules in naive cells, but over 99% of effector molecules, belonged to clones above 20 RNA copies.

This CDR3 is 15 amino acids long. J lost 5 bases, V lost 5 bases, and 6 bases had no gene match. Germline lookup yields CDR1 MNHEY and CDR2 SVGEGT. Preparation of the bulk TCR libraries relied on previously described methods and listed TCR primers. MiXCR was run by TCRdb on the PCR reads, yielding one entry per CDR3 protein. The sample lists 100,000 or so distinct CDR3 sequences, around 20% seen once, with roughly 1% in the top ten. A few counts support this clonotype. Its antigen is still unknown. The sequenced material came from naive CD8+ T cells from blood, with Jurkat cell RNA spiked in. This sample's subset: FACS-sorted CD8+CD4-CCR7+CD45RA+ naive T cells. This receptor was taken from a human donor in good health. Some libraries in this study had Jurkat cell RNA spiked in. This chain joins TRBV6-2 or TRBV6-3 and TRBJ2-5; 12 bases align to TRBD2. The CDR3 here is CASSPTSGRRETQYF. As DNA, the CDR3 is TGTGCCAGCAGTCCGACTAGCGGGAGACGGGAGACCCAGTACTTC.